This T cell receptor (beta chain) was retrieved from a study of blood T cell repertoires in COVID-19. Study information: Sites across the United States, Italy and Spain contributed samples from acute and convalescent COVID-19. T cells, B-cell-depleted T cells, or PBMCs supplied cDNA or gDNA.

Original methodology: The assay estimated nucleated cells by amplifying reference gene primers. Sequencing was performed with immunoSEQ multiplex PCR; in TCRdb, only in-frame clones are kept and a portion is missing. V and J calls plus clone size are reproduced from that table; the DNA served to infer D and trimming. The sample includes roughly 70,000 clones, more than 75% of them seen just once. V gave up 5 bases and J gave up 0 bases, with 23 bases separating them. The CDR3 contains 19 residues. Germline CDR1 reads LNHDA; CDR2 reads SQIVND (reference sequence). This sequence originates from a human donor in a cohort sampled during active COVID-19. The genes are TRBV19 and TRBJ2-1; D possibly corresponds to TRBD1 (7 bases). Sample: peripheral blood. In DNA form, the CDR3 reads TGTGCCAGTAGTCAGGGGGGACCCCCTCCCGGAAGCTCCTACAATGAGCAGTTCTTC. Translation: CASSQGGPPPGSSYNEQFF.